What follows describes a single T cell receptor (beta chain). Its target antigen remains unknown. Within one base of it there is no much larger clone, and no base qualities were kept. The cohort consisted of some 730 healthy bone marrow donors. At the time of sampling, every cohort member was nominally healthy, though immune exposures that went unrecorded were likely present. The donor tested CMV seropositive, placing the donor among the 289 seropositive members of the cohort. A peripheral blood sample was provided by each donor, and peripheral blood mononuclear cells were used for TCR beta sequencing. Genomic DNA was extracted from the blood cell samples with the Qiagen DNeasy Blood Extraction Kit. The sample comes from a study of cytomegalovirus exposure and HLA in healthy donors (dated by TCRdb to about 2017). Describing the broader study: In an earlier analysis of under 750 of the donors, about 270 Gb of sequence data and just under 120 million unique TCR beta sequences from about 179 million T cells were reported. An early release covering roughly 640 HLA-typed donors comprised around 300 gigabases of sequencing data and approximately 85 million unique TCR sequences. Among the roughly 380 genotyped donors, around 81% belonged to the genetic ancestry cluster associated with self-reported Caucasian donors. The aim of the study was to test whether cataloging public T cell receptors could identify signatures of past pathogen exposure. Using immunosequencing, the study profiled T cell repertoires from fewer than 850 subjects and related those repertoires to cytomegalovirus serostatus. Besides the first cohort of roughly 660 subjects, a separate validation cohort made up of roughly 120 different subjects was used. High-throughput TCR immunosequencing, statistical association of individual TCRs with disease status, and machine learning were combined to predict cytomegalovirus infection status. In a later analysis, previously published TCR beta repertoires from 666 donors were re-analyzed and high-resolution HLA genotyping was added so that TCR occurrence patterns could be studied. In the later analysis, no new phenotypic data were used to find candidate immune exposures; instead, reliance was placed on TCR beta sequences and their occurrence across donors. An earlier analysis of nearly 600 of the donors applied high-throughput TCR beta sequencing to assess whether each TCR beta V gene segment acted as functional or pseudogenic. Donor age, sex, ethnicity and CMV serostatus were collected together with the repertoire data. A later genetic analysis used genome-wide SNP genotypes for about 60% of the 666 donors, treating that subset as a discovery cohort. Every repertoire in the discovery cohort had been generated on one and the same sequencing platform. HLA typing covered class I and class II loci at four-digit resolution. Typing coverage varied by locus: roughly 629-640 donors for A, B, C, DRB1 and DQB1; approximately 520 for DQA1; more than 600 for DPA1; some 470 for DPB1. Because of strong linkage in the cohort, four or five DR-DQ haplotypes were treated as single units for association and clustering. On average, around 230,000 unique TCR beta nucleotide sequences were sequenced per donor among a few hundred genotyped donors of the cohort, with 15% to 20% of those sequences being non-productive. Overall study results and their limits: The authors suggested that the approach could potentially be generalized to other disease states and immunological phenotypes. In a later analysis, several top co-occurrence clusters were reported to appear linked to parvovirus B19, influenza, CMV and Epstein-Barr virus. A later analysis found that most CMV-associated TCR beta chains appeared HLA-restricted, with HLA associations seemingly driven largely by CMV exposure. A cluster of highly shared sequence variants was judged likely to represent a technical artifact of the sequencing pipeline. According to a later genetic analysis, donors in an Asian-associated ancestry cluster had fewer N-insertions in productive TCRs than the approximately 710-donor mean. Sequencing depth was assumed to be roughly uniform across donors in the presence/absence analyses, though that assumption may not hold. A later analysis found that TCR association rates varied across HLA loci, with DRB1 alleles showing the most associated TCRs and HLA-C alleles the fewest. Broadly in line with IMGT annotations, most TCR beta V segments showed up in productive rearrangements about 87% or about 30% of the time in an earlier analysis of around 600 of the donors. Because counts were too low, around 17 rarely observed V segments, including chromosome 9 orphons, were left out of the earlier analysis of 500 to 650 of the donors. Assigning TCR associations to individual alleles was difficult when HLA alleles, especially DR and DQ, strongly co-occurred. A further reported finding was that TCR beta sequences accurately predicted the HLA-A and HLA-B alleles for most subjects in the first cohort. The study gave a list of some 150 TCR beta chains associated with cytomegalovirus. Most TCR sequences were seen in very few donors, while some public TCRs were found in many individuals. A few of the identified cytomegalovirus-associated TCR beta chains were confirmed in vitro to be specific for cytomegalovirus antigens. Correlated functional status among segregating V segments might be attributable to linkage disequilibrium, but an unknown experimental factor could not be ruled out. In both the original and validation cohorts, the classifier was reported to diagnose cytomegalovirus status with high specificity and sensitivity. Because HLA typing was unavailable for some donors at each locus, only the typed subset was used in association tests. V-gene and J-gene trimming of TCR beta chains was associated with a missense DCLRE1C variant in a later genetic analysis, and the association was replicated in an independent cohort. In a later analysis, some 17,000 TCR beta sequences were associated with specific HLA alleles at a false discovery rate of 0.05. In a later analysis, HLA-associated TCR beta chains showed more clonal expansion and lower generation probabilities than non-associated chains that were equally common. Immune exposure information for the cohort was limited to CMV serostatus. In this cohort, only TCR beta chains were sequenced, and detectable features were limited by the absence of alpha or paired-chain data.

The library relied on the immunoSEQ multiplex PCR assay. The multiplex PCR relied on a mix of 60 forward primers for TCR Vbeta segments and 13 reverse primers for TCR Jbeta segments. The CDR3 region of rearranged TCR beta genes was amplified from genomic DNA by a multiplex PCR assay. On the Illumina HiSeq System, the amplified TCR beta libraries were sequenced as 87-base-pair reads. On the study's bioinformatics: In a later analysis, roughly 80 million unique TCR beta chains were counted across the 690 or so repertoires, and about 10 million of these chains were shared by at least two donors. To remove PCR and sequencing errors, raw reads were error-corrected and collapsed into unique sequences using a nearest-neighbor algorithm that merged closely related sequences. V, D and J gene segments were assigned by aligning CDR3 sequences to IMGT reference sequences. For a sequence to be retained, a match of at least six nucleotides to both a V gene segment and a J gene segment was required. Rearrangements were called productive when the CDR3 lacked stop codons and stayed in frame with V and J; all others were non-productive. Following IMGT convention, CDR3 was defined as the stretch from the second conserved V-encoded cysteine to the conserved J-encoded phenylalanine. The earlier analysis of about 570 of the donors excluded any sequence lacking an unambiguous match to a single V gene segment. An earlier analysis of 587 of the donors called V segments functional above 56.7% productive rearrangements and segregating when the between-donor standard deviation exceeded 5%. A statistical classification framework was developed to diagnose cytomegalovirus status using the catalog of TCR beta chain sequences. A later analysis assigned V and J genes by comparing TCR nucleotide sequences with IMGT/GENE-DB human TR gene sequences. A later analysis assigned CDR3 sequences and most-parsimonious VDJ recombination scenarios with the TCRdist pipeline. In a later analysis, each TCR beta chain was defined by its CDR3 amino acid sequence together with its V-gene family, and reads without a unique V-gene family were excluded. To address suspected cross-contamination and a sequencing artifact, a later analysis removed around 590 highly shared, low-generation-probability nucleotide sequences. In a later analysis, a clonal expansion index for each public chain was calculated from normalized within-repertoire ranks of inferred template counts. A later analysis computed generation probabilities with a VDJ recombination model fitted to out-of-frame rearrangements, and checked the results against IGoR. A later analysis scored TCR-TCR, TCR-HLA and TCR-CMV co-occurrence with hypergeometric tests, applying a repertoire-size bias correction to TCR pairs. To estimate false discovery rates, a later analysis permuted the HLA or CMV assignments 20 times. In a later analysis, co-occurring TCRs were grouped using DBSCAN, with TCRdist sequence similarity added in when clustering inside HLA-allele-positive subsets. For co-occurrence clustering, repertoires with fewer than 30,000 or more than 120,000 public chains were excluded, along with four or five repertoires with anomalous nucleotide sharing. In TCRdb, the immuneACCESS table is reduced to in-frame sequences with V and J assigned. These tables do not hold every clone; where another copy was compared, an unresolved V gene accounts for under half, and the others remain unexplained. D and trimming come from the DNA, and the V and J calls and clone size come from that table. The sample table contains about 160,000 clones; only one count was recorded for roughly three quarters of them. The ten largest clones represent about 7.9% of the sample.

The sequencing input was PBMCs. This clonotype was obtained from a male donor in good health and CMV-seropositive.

The nucleotides are TGTGCCAGCAGTCCTATGATGTCGGGAAACACCATATATTTT. The translation is CASSPMMSGNTIYF. The chain was built from TRBV5-5 and TRBJ1-3; the D gene lacks a confident call. Inclusive of the bounding cysteine and phenylalanine, the CDR3 is 14 residues long. The entry retains the CDR3 DNA only, 42 bases that are in frame from base 1. V drops 5 bases and J drops 4 bases, leaving 13 bases in between. As encoded in the germline V gene (reference sequence), CDR1 is SGHKS while CDR2 is YYEKEE.